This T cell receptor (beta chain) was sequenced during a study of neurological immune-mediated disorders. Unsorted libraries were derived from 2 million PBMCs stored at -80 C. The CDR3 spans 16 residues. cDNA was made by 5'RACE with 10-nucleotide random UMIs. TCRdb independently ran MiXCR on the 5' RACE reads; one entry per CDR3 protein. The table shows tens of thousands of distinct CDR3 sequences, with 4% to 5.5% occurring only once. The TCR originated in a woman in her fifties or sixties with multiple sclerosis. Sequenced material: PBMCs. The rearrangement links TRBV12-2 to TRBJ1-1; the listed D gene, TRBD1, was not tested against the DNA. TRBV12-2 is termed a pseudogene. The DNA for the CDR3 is TGTGCAAGTCGCTTAGATTGGACAGGGGAACACACTGAAGCTTTCTTT. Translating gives CASRLDWTGEHTEAFF.